This T cell receptor (beta chain) emerged from a study of early T cells in non-severe SARS-CoV-2 infection (dated by TCRdb to the early 2020s). Background on the whole study: Bulk RNA from unsorted whole blood was used for TCR sequencing, so alpha and beta chains could not be paired. Broad study findings and their caveats: VDJdb matching was skewed toward anti-spike CD8 responses, so virus-specific expansions were likely underestimated and private and CD4 specificities were missed.

CDR1 and CDR2 were assigned from the germline V gene as ENHRY and SYGVKD. From the cysteine up to the phenylalanine, the CDR3 has a length of 16 residues. The CDR3 DNA has 48 bases and is translated from base 1. V loses 3 bases of germline sequence and J loses 6 bases, and the interval between the two ends is 19 bases. The method was 5' RACE. The sample was run on a NextSeq 500. Unique molecular identifiers were attached to individual cDNA molecules in the TCR library protocol so that sequencing error and PCR bias could be corrected. Sequencing covered both TCR alpha and beta chains, and within each sample the abundances of alpha and beta sequences were tightly co-correlated. On the authors' methods: Decombinator V4 was used to annotate the V gene, J gene and CDR3 of the TCR sequences. Expanded TCRs were defined as changing significantly between any two time points under a Poisson model with p below 0.0001. Abundances of TCRs were expressed as counts per million after normalisation to the total number of TCRs sequenced in each sample. TRAV1-2 paired with TRAJ12, TRAJ20 or TRAJ33 defined MAIT TCRs, while TRAV10 paired with TRAJ18 defined iNKT TCRs. VDJdb, accessed 1 November 2021, was searched for CMV, EBV and SARS-CoV-2 annotated TCRs, with TCRs annotated for multiple antigens excluded. The public sequencing data were trimmed at Q25 with fastp and processed into clonotypes with MiXCR by TCRdb, which kept only in-frame beta chains. All rows with the same CDR3 protein become a single entry with the most common DNA and genes. TCRdb's processing, not the authors', yielded these V and J calls. The sample table contains some 50,000 distinct CDR3 sequences; only one count was recorded for 7% to 10% of them. In total, the top ten clones hold around 4% of the sample.

The study was a case-control design nested within a healthcare worker cohort in London, UK, with weekly nasopharyngeal swab PCR tests and blood sampling. Healthcare workers were enrolled in the week of the UK lockdown, from 23 to 31 March 2020, and were followed every week for up to roughly 15 weeks. On this clonotype: It lacks a known antigen. The record has no base qualities; no much larger clone is one base away.

What was sequenced was whole blood. This sequence originates from an adult who was a healthcare worker with PCR-confirmed SARS-CoV-2 infection or an uninfected control (not recorded which). The chain joins TRBV10-3 to TRBJ2-3; the D gene is possibly TRBD2, with 5 bases matching. The CDR3 protein is CAISEGKTGFGDTQYF. The DNA sequence is TGTGCCATCAGTGAAGGGAAAACGGGATTCGGGGATACGCAGTATTTT.